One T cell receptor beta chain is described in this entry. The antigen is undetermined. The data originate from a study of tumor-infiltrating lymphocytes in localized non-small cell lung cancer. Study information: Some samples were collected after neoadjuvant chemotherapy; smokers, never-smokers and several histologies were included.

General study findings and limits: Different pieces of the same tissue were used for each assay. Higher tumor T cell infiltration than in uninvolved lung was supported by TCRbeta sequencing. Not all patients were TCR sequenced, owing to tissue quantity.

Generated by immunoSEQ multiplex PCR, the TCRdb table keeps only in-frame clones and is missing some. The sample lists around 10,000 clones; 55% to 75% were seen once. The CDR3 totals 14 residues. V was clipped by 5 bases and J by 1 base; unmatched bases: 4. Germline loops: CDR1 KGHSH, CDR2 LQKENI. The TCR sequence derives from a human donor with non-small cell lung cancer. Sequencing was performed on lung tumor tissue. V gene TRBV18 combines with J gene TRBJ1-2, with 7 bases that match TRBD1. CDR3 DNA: TGTGCCAGCTCAACGACAGGGTTTAACTATGGCTACACCTTC. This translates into CASSTTGFNYGYTF.